This note documents a single T cell receptor beta chain sequence. Method: immunoSEQ multiplex PCR; TCRdb's copy keeps in-frame clones and lacks some. The sample lists about 51,000 clones, 88% occurring once. These data belong to a study of OX40 agonist ivuxolimab in advanced cancers. CDR1 is SGHAT and CDR2 is FQNNGV in the germline V gene. The CDR3 loop spans 14 amino acids. V dropped 6 bases and J dropped 3 bases, with 12 bases sitting between them. This sequence originates from an adult with an advanced solid tumor such as melanoma, head and neck, liver or kidney cancer. The source was CD4+ or CD8+ T cells sorted from blood, collected in a trial of the OX40 agonist ivuxolimab. The genes are TRBV11-2 and TRBJ1-3; D is possibly TRBD1 (6 bases). The CDR3 DNA follows: TGTGCCAGCAGGAAGGGGGGCTTTGGAAACACCATATATTTT. Protein product: CASRKGGFGNTIYF. Drawing the rest from reference TRBV11-2 and TRBJ1-3, the complete variable domain is EAGVAQSPRYKIIEKRQSVAFWCNPISGHATLYWYQQILGQGPKLLIQFQNNGVVDDSQLPKDRFSAERLKGVDSTLKIQPAKLEDSAVYLCASRKGGFGNTIYFGEGSWLTVV.